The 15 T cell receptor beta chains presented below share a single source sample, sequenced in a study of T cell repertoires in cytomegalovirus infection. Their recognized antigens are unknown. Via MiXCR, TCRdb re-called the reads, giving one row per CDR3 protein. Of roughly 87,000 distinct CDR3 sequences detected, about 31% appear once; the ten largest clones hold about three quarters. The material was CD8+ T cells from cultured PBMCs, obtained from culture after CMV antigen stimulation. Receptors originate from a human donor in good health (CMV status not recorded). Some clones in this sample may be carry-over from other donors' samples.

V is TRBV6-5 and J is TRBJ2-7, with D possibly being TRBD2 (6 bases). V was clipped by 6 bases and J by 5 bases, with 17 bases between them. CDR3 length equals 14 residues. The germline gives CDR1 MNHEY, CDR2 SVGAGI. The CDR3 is CASSSGLGADEQYF. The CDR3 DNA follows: TGTGCCAGCAGCTCGGGACTTGGGGCCGACGAGCAGTACTTC.

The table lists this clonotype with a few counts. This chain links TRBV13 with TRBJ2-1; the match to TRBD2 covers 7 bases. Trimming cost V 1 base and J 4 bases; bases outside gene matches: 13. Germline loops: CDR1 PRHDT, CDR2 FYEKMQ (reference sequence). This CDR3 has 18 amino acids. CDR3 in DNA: TGTGCCAGCAGCTTAGTTGGACTAGGCGATCGGGATTACAATGAGCAGTTCTTC. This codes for CASSLVGLGDRDYNEQFF.

CDR3 in amino acids: CATKTGTQAVNEQFF. The CDR3 DNA reads TGTGCCACCAAAACCGGGACCCAGGCGGTCAATGAGCAGTTCTTC. The chain carries TRBV15 and TRBJ2-1; the D call may be TRBD1 or TRBD2 (5 bases each). The CDR3 totals 15 residues. The germline V gene encodes CDR1 LNHNV and CDR2 YYDKDF (reference sequence). Trimming cost V 7 bases and J 6 bases, with 19 bases left between them.

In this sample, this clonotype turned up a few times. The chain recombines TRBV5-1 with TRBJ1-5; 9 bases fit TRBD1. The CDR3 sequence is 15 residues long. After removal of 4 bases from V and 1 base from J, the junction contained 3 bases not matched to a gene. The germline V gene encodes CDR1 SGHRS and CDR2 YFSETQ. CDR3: CASSIGTGSNQPQHF. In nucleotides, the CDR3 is TGCGCCAGCAGCATCGGGACAGGGAGCAATCAGCCCCAGCATTTT.

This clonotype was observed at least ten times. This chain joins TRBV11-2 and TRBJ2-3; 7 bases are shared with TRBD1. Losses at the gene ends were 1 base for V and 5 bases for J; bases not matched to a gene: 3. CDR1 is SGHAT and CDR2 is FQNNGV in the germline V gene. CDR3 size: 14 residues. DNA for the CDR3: TGTGCCAGCAGCTTAGTACAGGGGATAGATACGCAGTATTTT. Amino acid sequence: CASSLVQGIDTQYF.

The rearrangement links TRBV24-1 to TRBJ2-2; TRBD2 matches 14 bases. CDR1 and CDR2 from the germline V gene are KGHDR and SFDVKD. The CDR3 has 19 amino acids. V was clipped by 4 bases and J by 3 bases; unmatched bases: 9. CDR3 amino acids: CATSEPTSGGAWDTGELFF. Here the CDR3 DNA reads TGTGCCACCAGTGAACCGACTAGCGGGGGGGCTTGGGACACCGGGGAGCTGTTTTTT.

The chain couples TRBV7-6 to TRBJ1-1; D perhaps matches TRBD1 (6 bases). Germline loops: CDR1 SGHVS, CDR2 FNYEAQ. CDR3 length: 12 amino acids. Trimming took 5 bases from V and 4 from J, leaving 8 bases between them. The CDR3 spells CASSRGGTEAFF. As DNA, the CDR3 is TGTGCCAGCAGCAGGGGGGGCACTGAAGCTTTCTTT.

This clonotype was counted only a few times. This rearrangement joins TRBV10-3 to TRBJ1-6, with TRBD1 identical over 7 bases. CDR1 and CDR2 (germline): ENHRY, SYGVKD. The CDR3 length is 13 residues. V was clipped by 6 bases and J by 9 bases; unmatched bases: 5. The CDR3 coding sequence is TGTGCCATCAGGCAGGGGGTGGCTTCACCCCTCCACTTT. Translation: CAIRQGVASPLHF.

CDR3 loop: CASSYSNRGDEKLFF. In DNA, the CDR3 is TGTGCCAGCAGTTACTCGAATCGAGGGGATGAAAAACTGTTTTTT. This rearrangement joins TRBV6-5 to TRBJ1-4, with D maybe TRBD1 (5 bases). V shed 0 bases and J shed 6 bases, with 11 bases lying between them. The CDR3 is 15 residues long. Germline V CDR1 and CDR2: MNHEY, SVGAGI.

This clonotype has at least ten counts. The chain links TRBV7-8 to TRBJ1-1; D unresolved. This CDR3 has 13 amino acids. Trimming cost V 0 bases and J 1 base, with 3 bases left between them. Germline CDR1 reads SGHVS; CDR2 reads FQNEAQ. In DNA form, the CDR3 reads TGTGCCAGCAGCTTAGCAGAGAACACTGAAGCTTTCTTT. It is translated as CASSLAENTEAFF.

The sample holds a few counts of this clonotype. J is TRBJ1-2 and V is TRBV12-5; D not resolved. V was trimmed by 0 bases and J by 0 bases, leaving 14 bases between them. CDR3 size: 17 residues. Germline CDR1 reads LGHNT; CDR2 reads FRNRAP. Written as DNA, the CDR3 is TGTGCTAGTGGTTTGGTAGAAAGGCAAACTACTAACTATGGCTACACCTTC. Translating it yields CASGLVERQTTNYGYTF.

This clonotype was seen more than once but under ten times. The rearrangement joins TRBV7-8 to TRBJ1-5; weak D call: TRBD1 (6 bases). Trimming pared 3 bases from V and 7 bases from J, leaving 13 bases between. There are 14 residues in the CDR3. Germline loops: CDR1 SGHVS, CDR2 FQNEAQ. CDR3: CASSFRGWNQPQHF. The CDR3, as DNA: TGTGCCAGCAGCTTCAGGGGTTGGAACCAGCCCCAGCATTTT.

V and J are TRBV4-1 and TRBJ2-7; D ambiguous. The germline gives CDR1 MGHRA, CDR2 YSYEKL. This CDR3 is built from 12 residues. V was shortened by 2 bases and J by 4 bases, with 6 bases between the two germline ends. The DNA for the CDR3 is TGCGCCAGCAGCCAAATTGGGTACGAGCAGTACTTC. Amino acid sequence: CASSQIGYEQYF.

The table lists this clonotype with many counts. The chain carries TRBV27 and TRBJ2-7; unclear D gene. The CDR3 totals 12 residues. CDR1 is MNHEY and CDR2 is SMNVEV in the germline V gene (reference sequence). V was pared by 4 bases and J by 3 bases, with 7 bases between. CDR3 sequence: CASSSGNYEQYF. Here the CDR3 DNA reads TGTGCCAGCAGTTCGGGCAACTACGAGCAGTACTTC.

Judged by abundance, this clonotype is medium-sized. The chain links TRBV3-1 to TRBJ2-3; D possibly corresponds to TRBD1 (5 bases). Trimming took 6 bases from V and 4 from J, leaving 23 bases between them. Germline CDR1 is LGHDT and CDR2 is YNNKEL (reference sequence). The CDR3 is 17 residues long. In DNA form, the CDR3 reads TGTGCCAGCAGTTCCTCCGAACGGGCCCAGGGCCCAGATACGCAGTATTTT. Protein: CASSSSERAQGPDTQYF.